This T cell receptor beta chain was sequenced in a study of T-cell reconstitution after alpha-beta-depleted transplantation in children. Overall study findings and caveats: It was surviving recipient T cells and thymic progenitors that gave some patients high TCRbeta diversity at day 60. T-cell numbers and diversity, one year after transplant, stemmed largely from T cells that were newly produced. Several hundred expanded graft clones reportedly were the source of alpha-beta T cells about two months after transplant.

V trimming: 4 bases; J trimming: 6 bases; junction bases outside the gene matches: 12. Germline values: CDR1 MGHRA, CDR2 YSYEKL. The CDR3 extends over 19 amino acids. Worth noting for this clonotype: The target antigen is unknown.

Unique molecular identifiers tagged the TCRbeta library. TCRdb reanalysed the PCR reads using MiXCR and keeps one entry per CDR3 protein. Among a few hundred thousand distinct CDR3 sequences, approximately 30% were seen once, and the ten largest hold 30% to 45%. The chain employs TRBV4-1 and TRBJ2-1; 16 nucleotides match TRBD2. The material sequenced was PBMCs, taken before TCRalphabeta/CD19-depleted stem cell transplant. This sequence was found in a boy under three years old with Wiskott-Aldrich syndrome, due to receive a stem cell transplant. In nucleotides, the CDR3 is TGCGCCAGCAGCCCCGGGACTAGCGGGAGGGCCGGTTTAAGCAATGAGCAGTTCTTC. It yields the protein CASSPGTSGRAGLSNEQFF.